Listed below are T cell receptor beta chains from one sample, sequenced in a study of beta chain features in type 1 diabetes. Assay: immunoSEQ multiplex PCR; the TCRdb copy retains only in-frame clones and omits some. The data contain some 290,000 clones, 20% to 25% of them seen just once; the ten biggest clones take up around 0.012%. Sequenced input: naive CD4+ T cells from blood. Source of these receptors: a woman aged 25 to 39 with type 1 diabetes. The CDR3 runs from the conserved cysteine through the conserved F or W. D genes are given only for firm matches. Clone size is not always given. Where it is, it says once, few, many or a class for expanded clones.

J | size | D | V | CDR3 | DNA
TRBJ2-5 | - | - | TRBV11-2 | CASSLMEWQTQYF | TGTGCCAGCAGCTTGATGGAGTGGCAGACCCAGTACTTC
TRBJ1-1 | - | TRBD1 | TRBV5-1 | CASSFGQGDTEAFF | TGCGCCAGCAGCTTCGGCCAGGGGGACACTGAAGCTTTCTTT
TRBJ2-1 | - | - | TRBV19 | CASSTDTYNEQFF | TGTGCCAGTAGTACAGACACCTACAATGAGCAGTTCTTC
TRBJ2-3 | - | TRBD2 | TRBV4-2 | CASSQVTSGRADTQYF | TGTGCCAGCAGCCAAGTGACTAGCGGGAGGGCCGATACGCAGTATTTT
TRBJ2-3 | - | - | TRBV9 | CASSVSGQRTDTQYF | TGTGCCAGCAGCGTTTCGGGACAACGCACAGATACGCAGTATTTT
TRBJ1-1 | - | TRBD1 | TRBV9 | CASSPRGQQNTEAFF | TGTGCCAGCAGCCCGAGGGGACAGCAGAACACTGAAGCTTTCTTT
TRBJ2-3 | - | TRBD2 | TRBV10-3 | CAIFSGRGDTQYF | TGTGCCATCTTTAGCGGGAGAGGCGATACGCAGTATTTT
TRBJ1-5 | few | TRBD1 | TRBV28 | CASSFSQGNQPQHF | TGTGCCAGCAGTTTCTCACAGGGGAATCAGCCCCAGCATTTT
TRBJ1-5 | - | - | TRBV2 | CASGRGGSNQPQHF | TGTGCCAGCGGAAGAGGGGGTAGCAATCAGCCCCAGCATTTT
TRBJ2-5 | few | - | TRBV10-3 | CATGQNQETQYF | TGTGCCACAGGACAGAACCAAGAGACCCAGTACTTC
TRBJ2-5 | few | TRBD1 | TRBV9 | CASSVRQGSGTQYF | TGTGCCAGCAGCGTCCGACAGGGGTCTGGGACCCAGTACTTC
TRBJ1-1 | few | - | TRBV11-3 | CASSFSRGRNTEAFF | TGTGCCAGCAGCTTCTCCAGGGGCCGCAACACTGAAGCTTTCTTT
TRBJ2-2 | few | - | TRBV28 | CASSPSYGELFF | TGTGCCAGCAGTCCGTCCTACGGGGAGCTGTTTTTT
TRBJ2-7 | few | TRBD2 | TRBV29-1 | CSVSTGTSGRLSYEQYF | TGCAGCGTTTCAACCGGGACTAGCGGGAGGCTATCCTACGAGCAGTACTTC
TRBJ2-2 | few | TRBD2 | TRBV30 | CAWSGPLAGAGELFF | TGTGCCTGGAGTGGCCCACTAGCGGGAGCCGGGGAGCTGTTTTTT
TRBJ1-4 | few | - | TRBV5-1 | CASSLEPATNEKLFF | TGCGCCAGCAGCTTGGAGCCTGCAACTAATGAAAAACTGTTTTTT
TRBJ1-1 | few | - | TRBV7-3 | CASSLEENTEAFF | TGTGCCAGCAGCTTAGAGGAAAACACTGAAGCTTTCTTT
TRBJ2-1 | - | TRBD1 | TRBV7-2 | CASSWGQPNEQFF | TGTGCCAGCAGCTGGGGACAGCCCAATGAGCAGTTCTTC
TRBJ2-4 | - | - | TRBV29-1 | CSARQTPGAKNIQYF | TGCAGCGCCAGACAGACCCCAGGAGCCAAAAACATTCAGTACTTC
TRBJ2-7 | - | - | TRBV5-1 | CASSRGLGGDEQYF | TGCGCCAGCAGCCGGGGACTGGGAGGCGACGAGCAGTACTTC
TRBJ2-3 | few | - | TRBV18 | CASSPPAASDSTSDTQYF | TGTGCCAGCTCACCACCTGCCGCATCCGACTCTACTTCAGATACGCAGTATTTT
TRBJ2-7 | few | - | TRBV7-3 | CASSPGPGGPYEQYF | TGTGCCAGCAGCCCGGGACCGGGGGGCCCTTACGAGCAGTACTTC
TRBJ1-1 | - | - | TRBV10-3 | CAISPGTFTEAFF | TGTGCCATCAGCCCTGGGACTTTCACTGAAGCTTTCTTT
TRBJ2-6 | - | - | TRBV7-9 | CASSLEGSGANVLTF | TGTGCCAGCAGCTTAGAGGGGTCTGGGGCCAACGTCCTGACTTTC
TRBJ2-7 | few | TRBD1 | TRBV29-1 | CSVGDSEQYF | TGCAGCGTTGGGGACAGCGAGCAGTACTTC
TRBJ2-4 | few | TRBD1 | TRBV5-1 | CASSLAPMTGGKVNIQYF | TGCGCCAGCAGCTTGGCCCCAATGACAGGGGGCAAGGTAAACATTCAGTACTTC
TRBJ2-3 | - | - | TRBV7-2 | CASSLADSTDTQYF | TGTGCCAGCAGCTTAGCGGACTCCACAGATACGCAGTATTTT
TRBJ2-7 | - | TRBD1 | TRBV7-9 | CASSLGQGGYEQYF | TGTGCCAGCAGCTTAGGACAGGGTGGCTACGAGCAGTACTTC
TRBJ2-1 | - | TRBD1 | TRBV30 | CAWTTGTVEQFF | TGTGCCTGGACCACAGGGACAGTTGAGCAGTTCTTC
TRBJ1-1 | - | - | TRBV29-1 | CSVEVGDTRRWNTEAFF | TGCAGCGTTGAAGTCGGCGACACCCGACGTTGGAACACTGAAGCTTTCTTT
TRBJ1-2 | few | - | TRBV7-9 | CASTLTGPYGYTF | TGTGCCAGCACCCTAACAGGGCCCTATGGCTACACCTTC
TRBJ2-2 | - | - | TRBV11-2 | CASSLPNSGELFF | TGTGCCAGCAGCTTACCTAACAGCGGGGAGCTGTTTTTT
TRBJ2-7 | few | - | TRBV27 | CASSLVRRNTYEQYF | TGTGCCAGCAGTTTGGTACGCAGGAACACCTACGAGCAGTACTTC
TRBJ2-1 | few | TRBD2 | TRBV29-1 | CSVAGLAGDEQFF | TGCAGCGTGGCCGGCCTAGCGGGAGATGAGCAGTTCTTC
TRBJ2-1 | few | TRBD2 | TRBV30 | CAWVTSGTYNEQFF | TGTGCCTGGGTGACTAGCGGAACGTACAATGAGCAGTTCTTC
TRBJ2-1 | - | TRBD2 | TRBV2 | CASTTSGRNNEQFF | TGTGCCAGCACGACTAGCGGGAGGAACAATGAGCAGTTCTTC
TRBJ2-7 | - | TRBD1 | TRBV6-5 | CASRGQVLGTRF | TGTGCCAGCAGGGGACAGGTCTTGGGCACCCGTTTC
TRBJ1-3 | - | - | TRBV9 | CASSVVPSSGNTIYF | TGTGCCAGCAGTGTCGTCCCGAGCTCTGGAAACACCATATATTTT
TRBJ1-1 | few | - | TRBV4-1 | CASSQGGLMNTEAFF | TGCGCCAGCAGCCAAGGCGGACTGATGAACACTGAAGCTTTCTTT
TRBJ2-7 | - | TRBD1 | TRBV2 | CASTQGQGESYEQYF | TGTGCCAGCACGCAGGGACAGGGGGAATCCTACGAGCAGTACTTC
TRBJ2-7 | few | TRBD2 | TRBV13 | CASSLLTSGRYEQYF | TGTGCCAGCAGCTTATTGACTAGCGGGCGCTACGAGCAGTACTTC
TRBJ1-4 | - | - | TRBV29-1 | CSVRGGDEKLFF | TGCAGCGTCCGGGGAGGGGATGAAAAACTGTTTTTT